One sample yielded the 7 T cell receptor beta chains listed below, sequenced in a study of blood T cell repertoires in COVID-19. Generated by immunoSEQ multiplex PCR, the TCRdb table keeps only in-frame clones and is missing some. Among about 280,000 clones listed, 85% to 90% were seen once. Input material: PBMCs or T cells enriched from blood (not recorded which). These receptors were taken from a woman in her twenties or thirties with acute COVID-19.

This chain connects TRBV19 to TRBJ2-7; 13 nucleotides agree with TRBD2. CDR3 length: 14 amino acids. J was trimmed by 3 bases and V by 6 bases; bases with no gene match: 2. Germline V CDR1 and CDR2: LNHDA, SQIVND (reference sequence). The CDR3 nucleotides read TGTGCCAGTAGCTGGACTAGCGGGAGCTACGAGCAGTACTTC. This encodes CASSWTSGSYEQYF.

The rearrangement links TRBV4-1 to TRBJ2-1; D might be TRBD2 (5 bases). Trimming took 2 bases from V and 7 from J, leaving 12 bases between them. Germline V gives CDR1 MGHRA, CDR2 YSYEKL. This CDR3 is 14 amino acids long. The CDR3 DNA follows: TGCGCCAGCAGCCAATCGACCCGAGGGAATGAGCAGTTCTTC. Protein: CASSQSTRGNEQFF.

The rearrangement links TRBV24-1 to TRBJ2-7; D ambiguous. Trimming left V 4 bases short and J 3 bases short, with 6 bases between. This CDR3 comprises 12 residues. The germline CDR1 and CDR2 sequences are KGHDR and SFDVKD. The CDR3 sequence: CATSDHNYEQYF. In DNA form, the CDR3 reads TGTGCCACCAGTGACCACAACTACGAGCAGTACTTC.

The chain combines TRBV2 with TRBJ1-6, with 7 bases lining up with TRBD1. This CDR3 has 15 amino acids. The junction had 16 bases not matched to a gene; V was cut back by 6 bases and J by 14 bases. Looked up from germline, CDR1 is SNHLY and CDR2 is FYNNEI. The CDR3: CASRDARGAQSALHF. The CDR3 nucleotides read TGTGCCAGCAGAGACGCCAGGGGGGCACAATCGGCCCTCCACTTT.

V and J are TRBV19 and TRBJ2-7; the match to TRBD2 covers 9 bases. CDR1 is LNHDA, CDR2 SQIVND, per germline (reference sequence). The ends lost 6 bases at V and 2 bases at J; junction bases unmatched: 5. The CDR3 covers 14 residues. CDR3 sequence reads: CASSPTSGAYEQYF. Written as DNA, the CDR3 is TGTGCCAGTAGCCCGACTAGCGGAGCCTACGAGCAGTACTTC. Variable domain in full (rest from reference TRBV19 and TRBJ2-7): DGGITQSPKYLFRKEGQNVTLSCEQNLNHDAMYWYRQDPGQGLRLIYYSQIVNDFQKGDIAEGYSVSREKKESFPLTVTSAQKNPTAFYLCASSPTSGAYEQYFGPGTRLTVT.

The V gene is TRBV28, the J gene TRBJ2-5, with D possibly being TRBD1 (5 bases). V was shortened by 5 bases and J by 5 bases, with 12 bases between the two germline ends. The CDR3 covers 13 residues. Germline V gene sequence: CDR1 MDHEN, CDR2 SYDVKM. CDR3 residues: CASSRGGSETQYF. The CDR3, as DNA: TGTGCCAGCAGTAGGGGCGGTTCGGAGACCCAGTACTTC.

This chain joins TRBV24-1 and TRBJ2-5; D may be TRBD2 (6 bases). Trimming removed 5 bases from V and 4 bases from J, with 10 bases in between. Germline assignment: CDR1 KGHDR and CDR2 SFDVKD. This CDR3 is built from 13 residues. The CDR3 DNA reads TGTGCCACCAGTGGCTCGGGGGTAGAGACCCAGTACTTC. It yields the protein CATSGSGVETQYF.